A selection of T cell receptor beta chains follows, all from one sample in a study of T cells of healthy individuals. TCRdb re-called the 5' RACE reads with MiXCR, one entry per CDR3 protein. Here the sample spans under 70,000 distinct CDR3 sequences, roughly 15% being singletons. Receptor source: a human donor in good health. The CDR3 runs from the conserved cysteine through the conserved F or W. A D gene is named only where the DNA matches it firmly. Part of the rows lack a size; the others show once, few, many or a class for expanded clones.

clone size	V gene	D gene	J gene	CDR3 DNA	CDR3 protein
few	TRBV5-6	-	TRBJ1-5	TGTGCCAGCAGCCGGCGTCGGGGGGGGCAACAGCCCCAGCATTTT	CASSRRRGGQQPQHF
many	TRBV7-2	TRBD1	TRBJ2-7	TGTGCCAGCAGCTTAGATAGGGGGCCCTACGAGCAGTACTTC	CASSLDRGPYEQYF
many	TRBV13	-	TRBJ2-1	TGTGCCAGCAGCCCCCGGGGGGCGGGGGACAACAATGAGCAGTTCTTC	CASSPRGAGDNNEQFF
-	TRBV6-6	TRBD1	TRBJ2-7	TGTGCCAGCAGTCCGACAGGGGTTACCTACGAGCAGTACTTC	CASSPTGVTYEQYF
-	TRBV6-1	-	TRBJ1-1	TGTGCCAGCAGTTACTTGGTTACGAGGGGGAACACTGAAGCTTTCTTT	CASSYLVTRGNTEAFF
many	TRBV20-1	-	TRBJ2-3	TGCAGTGGCGGACGAGCAGATACGCAGTATTTT	CSGGRADTQYF
many	TRBV6-5	TRBD2	TRBJ2-5	TGTGCCAGCAGCTTGGAGCGGGGGGTTGAGACCCAGTACTTC	CASSLERGVETQYF
many	TRBV15	-	TRBJ2-3	TGTGCCACCAGCAGCCCAGGAGACACAGATACGCAGTATTTT	CATSSPGDTDTQYF
many	TRBV5-6	-	TRBJ2-5	TGTGCCAGCAGCTATGGGACCCTGGGGACCCAGTACTTC	CASSYGTLGTQYF
few	TRBV6-2/TRBV6-3	-	TRBJ2-1	TGTGCCAGCAGCCGTAGCGGTAGCTCCTACAATGAGCAGTTCTTC	CASSRSGSSYNEQFF
many	TRBV6-5	-	TRBJ2-7	TGTGCCACTGCACAGGGAGGTCGCGGCGAGCAGTACTTC	CATAQGGRGEQYF
few	TRBV25-1	-	TRBJ2-3	TGTGCCAGCACAAATAAGTGGGGAAGCGGGAGCACAGATACGCAGTATTTT	CASTNKWGSGSTDTQYF
-	TRBV7-2	-	TRBJ2-7	TGTGCCAGCAGCTCGCTTAGGGGCGAGCAGTACTTC	CASSSLRGEQYF
few	TRBV20-1	TRBD1	TRBJ1-6	TGCAGTGCTACCCGGACAGGGGCATCACCCCTCCACTTT	CSATRTGASPLHF
-	TRBV29-1	-	TRBJ2-3	TGCAGCGTTGATTCGAGGACCTCGCGGAGGCCAGATACGCAGTATTTT	CSVDSRTSRRPDTQYF
-	TRBV18	-	TRBJ2-7	TGTGCCAGCTCACCAGGACGGACTTTCTACGGGCAGTACTTC	CASSPGRTFYGQYF
few	TRBV24-1	-	TRBJ2-5	TGTGCCACCGGTGAGGGGGAACAGACCCAGTACTTC	CATGEGEQTQYF
-	TRBV12-3/TRBV12-4	-	TRBJ2-7	TGTGCCAGCAGTTCAGGGTTCGAGCAGTACTTC	CASSSGFEQYF
many	TRBV6-2/TRBV6-3	-	TRBJ2-2	TGTGCCAGCAGTTACAGCCAGAACACCGGGGAGCTGTTTTTT	CASSYSQNTGELFF
many	TRBV2	-	TRBJ2-1	TGTGCCAGCTCCGGACTACTTAACTACAATGAGCAGTTCTTC	CASSGLLNYNEQFF
few	TRBV6-2/TRBV6-3	-	TRBJ2-6	TGTGCCAGCAGTTACTCCCGCGACTCTGGGGCCAACGTCCTGACTTTC	CASSYSRDSGANVLTF
-	TRBV7-6	-	TRBJ1-5	TGTGCCAGCAGCCACGGGACGGATAGCAATCAGCCCCAGCATTTT	CASSHGTDSNQPQHF
-	TRBV21-1	-	TRBJ2-5	TGTGCCAGCAGCCGCCTAGGGTACAGCCACACGGCCCAGTACTTC	CASSRLGYSHTAQYF
few	TRBV10-3	TRBD2	TRBJ2-5	TGTGCCACCCTGACTAGCGGGGGGGAGACCCAGTACTTC	CATLTSGGETQYF
many	TRBV6-5	-	TRBJ1-1	TGTGCCAGCAGTTACGGGGGGACTGAAGCTTTCTTT	CASSYGGTEAFF
few	TRBV7-2	-	TRBJ2-1	TGTGCCAGCAGGGAAACCGGCTCTTCGAGCTCCTACAATGAGCAGTTCTTC	CASRETGSSSSYNEQFF
many	TRBV20-1	TRBD1	TRBJ2-5	TGCAGTGCTAGAACAGGGGTGGCTGGCAAGGAGACCCAGTACTTC	CSARTGVAGKETQYF
-	TRBV11-2	-	TRBJ1-2	TGTGCCAGCAGAATAGCGGTCGGGGATGGCTACACCTTC	CASRIAVGDGYTF
-	TRBV29-1	-	TRBJ2-2	TGCAGCGGTATCCCGGGACTCCGCGGGGAGCTGTTTTTT	CSGIPGLRGELFF
-	TRBV6-1	TRBD1	TRBJ2-1	TGTGCCAGCAGCAGCGACAGGGACAATGAGCAGTTCTTC	CASSSDRDNEQFF
few	TRBV12-3/TRBV12-4	-	TRBJ2-1	TGTGCCAGCACCCCGGTGGGTTGGGGCGCAGGGGATGAGCAGTTCTTC	CASTPVGWGAGDEQFF
many	TRBV5-6	-	TRBJ1-4	TGTGCCAGCAGCTGGAGTGCAGGGGCGGGGGTCGATGAAAAACTGTTTTTT	CASSWSAGAGVDEKLFF
few	TRBV27	-	TRBJ1-1	TGTGCCAGCAGTCTGACACCTTTGAACACTGAAGCTTTCTTT	CASSLTPLNTEAFF
-	TRBV29-1	TRBD1	TRBJ2-2	TGCAGCGTTGAAGTCGACAGGGTGAACACCGGGGAGCTGTTTTTT	CSVEVDRVNTGELFF
many	TRBV7-9	-	TRBJ1-2	TGTGCCAGCAGCTTAACCTCGCGGCGGAGAAGTTTCTATGGCTACACCTTC	CASSLTSRRRSFYGYTF
few	TRBV5-1	TRBD1	TRBJ1-1	TGCGCCAGCACCATTGGACAGGGGTACGCTGAAGCTTTCTTT	CASTIGQGYAEAFF
-	TRBV5-1	TRBD1	TRBJ1-4	TGCGCCAGCAGCTTGATCCCGGACAGGGCTGAAAAACTGTTTTTT	CASSLIPDRAEKLFF
many	TRBV29-1	TRBD1	TRBJ2-3	TGCAGCGTTGAGGTCATACGTCCCGGGACAGATACTAGCACAGATACGCAGTATTTT	CSVEVIRPGTDTSTDTQYF
few	TRBV12-3/TRBV12-4	-	TRBJ2-4	TGTGCCAGCAGTCCCCGCCCTAACTCGGGAAACATTCAGTACTTC	CASSPRPNSGNIQYF
-	TRBV29-1	-	TRBJ1-1	TGCAGCGGCTTAGGGGGTATCGGGGAAGCTTTCTTT	CSGLGGIGEAFF
many	TRBV20-1	-	TRBJ1-4	TGCAGTGCTACCCCCCCGGGGGAAGATGAAAAACTGTTTTTT	CSATPPGEDEKLFF
many	TRBV6-2/TRBV6-3	-	TRBJ1-2	TGTGCCAGCACCCCTCATGATGACTTCTATGGCTACACCTTC	CASTPHDDFYGYTF
many	TRBV7-9	-	TRBJ1-1	TGTGCCAGCAGCTTAGGTGGGGGTAACACTGAAGCTTTCTTT	CASSLGGGNTEAFF
-	TRBV24-1	TRBD1	TRBJ2-5	TGTGCCACCAGTGACCGGACAGGGGTTCTACAAGAGACCCAGTACTTC	CATSDRTGVLQETQYF
-	TRBV6-2/TRBV6-3	-	TRBJ1-5	TGTGCCAGCGGGTTTCCAGGGGAAAATAATCAGCCCCAGCATTTT	CASGFPGENNQPQHF
few	TRBV19	-	TRBJ1-2	TGTGCCACCGAGATCGGACCAGGGAACTATGGCTACACCTTC	CATEIGPGNYGYTF
many	TRBV27	-	TRBJ2-7	TGTGCCACCAAAGAGGCACTAGCTACGTACGAGCAGTACTTC	CATKEALATYEQYF
many	TRBV2	-	TRBJ1-2	TGTGCCAGCAGCGCCGGGACGTCTTTCTATGGCTACACCTTC	CASSAGTSFYGYTF
few	TRBV27	-	TRBJ1-4	TGTGCCAGCAGTTTGCACCCGAGGGGTGATGAAAAACTGTTTTTT	CASSLHPRGDEKLFF
-	TRBV20-1	-	TRBJ1-5	TGCAGTGCGGGGGACCAGCCCCAGCATTTT	CSAGDQPQHF
many	TRBV7-9	-	TRBJ2-5	TGTGCCAGCAGCAGGGTCGGGGAGACCCAGTACTTC	CASSRVGETQYF